This TCR beta chain was documented in a study of cytomegalovirus exposure and HLA in healthy donors. Study results and caveats: Across all donors, roughly uniform sequencing depth was an assumption of the presence/absence analyses. Most of the CMV-associated TCR beta chains (in a later analysis) appeared to be HLA-restricted.

Germline CDR1 is MNHEY and CDR2 is SMNVEV (reference sequence). This CDR3 comprises 16 residues. Unmatched junction bases numbered 11, after V lost 5 bases and J lost 5 bases. PCR employed 60 Vbeta and 13 Jbeta primers. Original processing methods: In a later analysis, roughly 10 million of approximately 86 million unique beta chains occurred in at least two donors. TCRdb keeps only in-frame clones here, not all; method: immunoSEQ multiplex PCR. That table supplies the V and J calls and clone size; D and trimming were determined from the DNA. The data contain roughly 140,000 clones, 64% of them singletons. Comment on this clone: Antigen unknown.

The sample was PBMCs. The receptor was isolated from a woman aged 30 to 39 in good health and CMV-seropositive. The chain employs TRBV27 and TRBJ1-2; 10 nucleotides line up with TRBD1. The CDR3 protein is CASSPQWDRGGYGYTF. DNA of the CDR3: TGTGCCAGCAGTCCGCAATGGGACAGGGGTGGGTATGGCTACACCTTC.